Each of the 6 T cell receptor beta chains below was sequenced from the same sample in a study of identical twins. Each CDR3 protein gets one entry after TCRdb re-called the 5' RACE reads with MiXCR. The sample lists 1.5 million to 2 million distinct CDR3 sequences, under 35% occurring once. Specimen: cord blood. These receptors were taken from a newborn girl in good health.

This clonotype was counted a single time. CDR3: CSATAGRAGNTIYF. In DNA, the CDR3 is TGCAGTGCCACAGCCGGCAGGGCTGGAAACACCATATATTTT. The rearrangement links TRBV20-1 to TRBJ1-3; tentatively, D is TRBD1 (5 bases). The germline V gene encodes CDR1 DFQATT and CDR2 SNEGSKA (reference sequence). The V end was cut by 6 bases, the J end by 2 bases, with 14 bases between. The length of the CDR3 is 14 residues.

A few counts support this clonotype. The CDR3 nucleotides are TGTGCCAGCAGCCCAGGGAATGAAAAACTGTTTTTT. It yields the protein CASSPGNEKLFF. The V gene is TRBV9, the J gene TRBJ1-4; weak D call: TRBD1 (5 bases). V lost 4 bases and J 5 bases, leaving 6 bases between the germline ends. The CDR3 is 12 amino acids. Germline values: CDR1 SGDLS, CDR2 YYNGEE.

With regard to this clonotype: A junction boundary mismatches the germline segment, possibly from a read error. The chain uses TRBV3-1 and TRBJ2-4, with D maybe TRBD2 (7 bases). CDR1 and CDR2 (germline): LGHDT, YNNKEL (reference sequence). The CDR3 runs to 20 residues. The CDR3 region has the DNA TGTGCCAGCGGCCAAGCCGGGGGGCGGCCTATCCTCTCAGCCAAAAACATTCAGTACTTC. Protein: CASGQAGGRPILSAKNIQYF.

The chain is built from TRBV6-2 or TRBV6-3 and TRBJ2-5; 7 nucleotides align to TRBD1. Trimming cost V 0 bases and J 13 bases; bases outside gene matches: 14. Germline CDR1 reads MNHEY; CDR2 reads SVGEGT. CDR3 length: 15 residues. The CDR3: CASSYSRGPKNIRYF. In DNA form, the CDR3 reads TGTGCCAGCAGTTACTCGAGGGGGCCAAAAAACATTCGGTACTTC.

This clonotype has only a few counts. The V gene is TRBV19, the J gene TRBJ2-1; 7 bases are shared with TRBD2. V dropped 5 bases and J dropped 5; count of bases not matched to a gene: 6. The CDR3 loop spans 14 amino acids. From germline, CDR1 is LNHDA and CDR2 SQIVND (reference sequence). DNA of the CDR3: TGTGCCAGTAGTCCCCGGGGAGGGGACAATGAGCAGTTCTTC. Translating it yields CASSPRGGDNEQFF.

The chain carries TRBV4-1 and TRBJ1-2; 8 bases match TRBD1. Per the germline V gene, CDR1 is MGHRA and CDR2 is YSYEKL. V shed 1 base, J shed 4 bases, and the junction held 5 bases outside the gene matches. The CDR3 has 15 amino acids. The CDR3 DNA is TGCGCCAGCAGCCAAGCGTCAGGGGGCGGCTATGGCTACACCTTC. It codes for CASSQASGGGYGYTF.